Below, one T cell receptor (beta chain) is given with its context. TCRdb recomputed calls from the RT-PCR reads with MiXCR, one row per CDR3 protein. The sample has more than 600,000 distinct CDR3 sequences, around 14% seen once; the top ten hold roughly 3.6%. CDR1 is MDHEN and CDR2 is SYDVKM in the germline V gene. Trimming took 2 bases from V and 9 from J, leaving 8 bases between them. The CDR3 is made up of 12 amino acids. This chain uses TRBV28 with TRBJ1-5; no definite D call. This clonotype was sampled from a female donor in good health, serving as a healthy control. The sample comprised memory CD4+ T cells from blood. CDR3 sequence: CASSLDERPQHF. CDR3 DNA: TGTGCCAGCAGTTTAGACGAGAGGCCCCAGCATTTT.